This TCR beta chain stems from a study of regulatory T cells in long-lasting Graves disease. The time point denotes: newly diagnosed GD, antithyroid drugs for less than 3 months. The TCR library was made from RNA extracted from PBMCs. Construction of TCR beta libraries relied on iRepertoire HTBI primers and on Arm-PCR targeting CDR3 regions. In TCRdb, the multiplex PCR reads were re-called with MiXCR into one record per CDR3 protein. The sample has 500,000 or so distinct CDR3 sequences, about 15% seen once; the top ten hold roughly 25%. V was shortened by 0 bases and J by 6 bases, with 11 bases between the two germline ends. The CDR3 is 14 residues long. CDR1 is LGHDT and CDR2 is YNNKEL in the germline V gene (reference sequence). These data were likewise used in another study, on T cells in Graves' hyperthyroidism and ophthalmopathy. That investigation notes: Blood also carried most thyroid clonotypes expanded above 0.001. Researchers report that a 13 V-J model separated ophthalmopathy from stable hyperthyroidism.

The material sequenced was peripheral blood mononuclear cells (PBMCs), taken at new diagnosis, from a patient treated with antithyroid drugs. This receptor was taken from a woman aged 35 to 59 with Graves disease. J is TRBJ1-2 and V is TRBV3-1; tentatively, D is TRBD1 (5 bases). The CDR3 loop is CASSQEWGENGYTF. The CDR3 DNA sequence: TGTGCCAGCAGCCAAGAATGGGGCGAGAATGGCTACACCTTC. The variable domain in full, with the rest retrieved from reference TRBV3-1 and TRBJ1-2, is DTAVSQTPKYLVTQMGNDKSIKCEQNLGHDTMYWYKQDSKKFLKIMFSYNNKELIINETVPNRFSPKSPDKAHLNLHINSLELGDSAVYFCASSQEWGENGYTFGSGTRLTVV.